This TCR beta chain was documented in a study of blood T cell repertoires in COVID-19. Study-level background: Researchers got acute and convalescent COVID-19 samples from the United States, Italy and Spain.

V was cut by 1 base and J by 14 bases, with 12 bases left in between. The CDR3 is made up of 13 amino acids. Germline CDR1 is SGHVS and CDR2 is FQNEAQ. This clone appeared once. Generated by immunoSEQ multiplex PCR, the TCRdb table keeps only in-frame clones and is missing some. The data hold around 250,000 clones, with around 83% observed a single time. The rearrangement joins TRBV7-8 to TRBJ1-6; the D is unclear. Sequencing was performed on peripheral blood. This receptor was identified in a man older than 75 with acute or convalescent COVID-19. In DNA form, the CDR3 reads TGTGCCAGCAGCTTAGATGGAGCGGGGTCCCTCCACTTT. This sequence encodes CASSLDGAGSLHF.